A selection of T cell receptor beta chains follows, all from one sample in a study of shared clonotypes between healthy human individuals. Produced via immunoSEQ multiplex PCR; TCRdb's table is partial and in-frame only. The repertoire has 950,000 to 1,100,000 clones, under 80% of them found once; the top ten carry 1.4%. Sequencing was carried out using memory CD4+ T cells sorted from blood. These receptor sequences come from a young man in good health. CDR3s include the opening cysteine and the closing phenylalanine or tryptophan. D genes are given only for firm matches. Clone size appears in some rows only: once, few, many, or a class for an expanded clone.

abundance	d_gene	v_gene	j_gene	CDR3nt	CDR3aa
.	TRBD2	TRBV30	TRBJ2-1	TGTGCCTGGAAGCCCGGGACTAGCGGCAATGAGCAGTTCTTC	CAWKPGTSGNEQFF
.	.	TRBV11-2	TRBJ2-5	TGTGCCAGCAGCTCGTTTCTCTGGGAGAAAGAGACCCAGTACTTC	CASSSFLWEKETQYF
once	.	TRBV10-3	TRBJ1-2	TGTGCCATCAGTGAGTCGATGGTTTCGCGTGGCTACACCTTC	CAISESMVSRGYTF
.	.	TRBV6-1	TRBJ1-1	TGTGCCAGCAGGGCCACATGGAACACTGAAGCTTTCTTT	CASRATWNTEAFF
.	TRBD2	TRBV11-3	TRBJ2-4	TGTGCCAGCAGCTTAGGCTGGGGAGGGGAAAACATTCAGTACTTC	CASSLGWGGENIQYF
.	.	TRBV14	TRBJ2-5	TGTGCCAGCAGCCAAGATATCGGGGGTTCCCAGTACTTC	CASSQDIGGSQYF
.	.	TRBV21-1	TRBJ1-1	TGTGCCAGCAGCCAACGGACGGTGAACACTGAAGCTTTCTTT	CASSQRTVNTEAFF
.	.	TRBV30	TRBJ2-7	TGTGCCTGCCGTTCTGTCTACGAGCAGTACTTC	CACRSVYEQYF
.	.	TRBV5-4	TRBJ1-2	TGTGCCAGCAGCTCTCGCGGCACGGGGGCGAGTGGCTACACCTTC	CASSSRGTGASGYTF
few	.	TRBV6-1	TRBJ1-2	TGTGCCAGCACCCTTCCGGGCGGCCAGACCTATGGCTACACCTTC	CASTLPGGQTYGYTF
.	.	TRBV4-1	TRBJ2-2	TGCGCCAGCAGCCGTACCCAGGACACCGGGGAGCTGTTTTTT	CASSRTQDTGELFF
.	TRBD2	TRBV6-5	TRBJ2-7	TGTGCCAGCAGTCGTCCCGGGACTAGCTTCAACGAGCAGTACTTC	CASSRPGTSFNEQYF
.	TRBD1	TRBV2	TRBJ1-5	TGTGCCAGCAGTGTAGGACAGGGTAGCTCTAGCAATCAGCCCCAGCATTTT	CASSVGQGSSSNQPQHF
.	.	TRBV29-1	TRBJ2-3	TGCAGCGTTCCCATAGGGGGGCTTACAGGCATAGATACGCAGTATTTT	CSVPIGGLTGIDTQYF
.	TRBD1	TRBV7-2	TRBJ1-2	TGTGCCAGCAGCCCTGACAGGGGAAGGGTTGGCTACACCTTC	CASSPDRGRVGYTF
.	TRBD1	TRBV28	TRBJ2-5	TGTGCCAGCAGCCCCCCCATACAGGGGTGGGAGCAGTACTTC	CASSPPIQGWEQYF